This T cell receptor beta chain emerged from a study of patients and donors after allogeneic stem cell transplantation. Each CDR3 protein gets one entry after TCRdb re-called the RT-PCR reads with MiXCR. Of roughly 250,000 distinct CDR3 sequences listed, 13% to 15% were seen once; the top ten hold more than 9%. CDR3 size: 16 residues. CDR1 MNHNS and CDR2 SASEGT come from the germline V gene. Trimming removed 0 bases at V and 4 bases at J, with 13 bases between. This receptor was identified in a human donor who was either an allogeneic HSCT recipient or a stem cell or donor lymphocyte infusion donor (not recorded which). It is not recorded whose cells these are; they may come from a transplant donor. Sequencing was done on a sample of blood, either unsorted or a sorted T cell fraction (not recorded which). The V gene is TRBV6-1, the J gene TRBJ1-5, with D possibly matching TRBD1 (6 bases). This chain's CDR3 is CASSEAKQGGNQPQHF. The CDR3 DNA reads TGTGCCAGCAGTGAAGCGAAACAGGGAGGTAATCAGCCCCAGCATTTT.